The 14 T cell receptor beta chains below come from one sample, sequenced in a study of Graves' ophthalmopathy and Graves' hyperthyroidism. Amplification from RNA transcripts yielded the TCR beta CDR3 regions. First-round RT-PCR with HTBI primers preceded a second-round multiplex PCR. MiXCR, run by TCRdb on the multiplex PCR reads, gives a single entry per CDR3 protein. The table includes about 340,000 distinct CDR3 sequences, about a sixth detected once. Sequencing was carried out using peripheral blood. The origin of the receptors is an adult man with Graves' ophthalmopathy.

The table lists this clonotype with many counts. The chain is built from TRBV7-3 and TRBJ2-2, with D maybe TRBD2 (6 bases). CDR3 length: 16 amino acids. Germline V gene sequence: CDR1 SGHTA, CDR2 FQGTGA. V was pared by 1 base and J by 0 bases, with 9 bases between. CDR3 in DNA: TGTGCCAGCAGCTTAAGCGGCGGGACGAACACCGGGGAGCTGTTTTTT. This encodes CASSLSGGTNTGELFF.

This chain links TRBV19 with TRBJ2-2; 7 bases agree with TRBD1. V lost 6 bases to trimming and J lost 2 bases; unmatched junction nucleotides: 9. The CDR3 runs 16 residues. The germline gives CDR1 LNHDA, CDR2 SQIVND (reference sequence). The CDR3 region is CASRYDRVENTGELFF. The CDR3 nucleotides read TGTGCCAGTAGATACGACAGGGTAGAAAACACCGGGGAGCTGTTTTTT. Looking up the rest from reference TRBV19 and TRBJ2-2 gives the full variable domain: DGGITQSPKYLFRKEGQNVTLSCEQNLNHDAMYWYRQDPGQGLRLIYYSQIVNDFQKGDIAEGYSVSREKKESFPLTVTSAQKNPTAFYLCASRYDRVENTGELFFGEGSRLTVL.

This chain links TRBV19 with TRBJ1-2; the D is unclear. V was clipped by 7 bases and J by 6 bases, with 21 bases between them. Germline lookup yields CDR1 LNHDA and CDR2 SQIVND (reference sequence). The CDR3 totals 15 residues. CDR3 nucleotides: TGTGCCAGTAAGATGTGGAATCGGGCGGCGGATGGCTACACCTTC. This sequence encodes CASKMWNRAADGYTF.

In its sample, this clonotype was seen many times. The chain carries TRBV6-2 or TRBV6-3 and TRBJ2-5, with TRBD2 matching over 12 bases. CDR3 length: 16 residues. Germline loops: CDR1 MNHEY, CDR2 SVGEGT. V lost 5 bases to trimming and J lost 5 bases; unmatched junction nucleotides: 9. CDR3 sequence: CASSLRLAGVRETQYF. The CDR3 nucleotides read TGTGCCAGCAGTCTACGACTAGCGGGGGTTCGGGAGACCCAGTACTTC.

On this clonotype: The junction and the germline gene differ at one end; a read error may be behind it. The chain joins TRBV6-5 to TRBJ1-3; D not resolved. Germline CDR1 is MNHEY and CDR2 is SVGAGI. This CDR3 spans 14 amino acids. CDR3 protein: CASSYSWPGNSIYF. The CDR3 DNA sequence: TGTGCTAGCAGTTACTCGTGGCCTGGAAACAGCATATATTTT.

The sample holds many counts of this clonotype. This chain links TRBV6-2 or TRBV6-3 with TRBJ2-2; D is uncertain. The CDR3 runs to 13 residues. V dropped 6 bases and J dropped 4 bases, with 9 bases sitting between them. Germline-derived CDR1 and CDR2 are MNHEY and SVGEGT. The CDR3 sequence: CASRDVSTGELFF. The CDR3 nucleotides read TGTGCCAGCAGGGACGTGAGCACCGGGGAGCTGTTTTTT.

This clonotype was recorded at least ten times. The V gene is TRBV6-5, the J gene TRBJ1-1; D is perhaps TRBD1 (6 bases). The CDR3 spans 13 residues. V shed 5 bases and J shed 3 bases, with 10 bases lying between them. Germline V lookup: CDR1 MNHEY, CDR2 SVGAGI. The CDR3 sequence: CASSRNRDTEAFF. The CDR3 coding sequence is TGTGCCAGCAGTCGTAACAGGGACACTGAAGCTTTCTTT.

This clonotype has ten or more counts. The chain combines TRBV3-1 with TRBJ2-5, with D uncertain. The germline gives CDR1 LGHDT, CDR2 YNNKEL (reference sequence). This CDR3 has 13 residues. Trimming cost V 3 bases and J 3 bases, with 8 bases left between them. CDR3 region: CASSQTTEETQYF. For the CDR3, the DNA is TGTGCCAGCAGCCAGACAACCGAAGAGACCCAGTACTTC.

This clonotype was seen many times. The J gene is TRBJ2-7, the V gene TRBV5-1; D gene ambiguous. The CDR3 extends over 15 amino acids. The ends were cut back, 0 bases at V and 3 bases at J, with 13 bases in the middle. Germline CDR1 reads SGHRS; CDR2 reads YFSETQ. CDR3 nucleotides: TGCGCCAGCAGCTTGGAAGGGCAGGATATCTACGAGCAGTACTTC. As protein: CASSLEGQDIYEQYF.

Many counts were recorded for this clonotype. The chain joins TRBV2 to TRBJ2-5; a possible D gene is TRBD1 (7 bases). The V and J ends lost 1 base and 4 bases respectively, with 13 bases between them. CDR3 length equals 15 residues. Germline-derived CDR1 and CDR2 are SNHLY and FYNNEI. This chain's CDR3 is CASSEEGQGGETQYF. The CDR3 DNA reads as TGTGCCAGCAGTGAAGAGGGGCAGGGGGGAGAGACCCAGTACTTC.

In its sample, this clonotype was seen many times. The chain combines TRBV4-3 with TRBJ1-5, with a tentative D call TRBD1 (6 bases). The CDR3 sequence is 14 residues long. V was shortened by 4 bases and J by 5 bases, with 12 bases between the two germline ends. CDR1 and CDR2 from the germline V gene are LGHNA and YSLEER. CDR3 bases: TGCGCCAGCAGCCTACAGGGCGACGATCAGCCCCAGCATTTT. Amino acids: CASSLQGDDQPQHF.

This clonotype was counted at least ten times. The chain couples TRBV19 to TRBJ1-2, with 10 bases that match TRBD1. V trimming: 5 bases; J trimming: 8 bases; junction bases outside the gene matches: 5. From germline, CDR1 is LNHDA and CDR2 SQIVND (reference sequence). This CDR3 is 13 amino acids long. The CDR3 sequence: CASSFDRGQGYTF. DNA of the CDR3: TGTGCCAGTAGTTTCGACAGGGGGCAAGGCTACACCTTC.

This clonotype was found many times. The rearrangement joins TRBV5-1 to TRBJ2-7; the D gene could be TRBD1 or TRBD2 (5 bases each). The CDR3 contains 11 residues. Germline CDR1 and CDR2: SGHRS and YFSETQ. The ends were cut back, 4 bases at V and 10 bases at J, with 12 bases in the middle. The CDR3 nucleotides read TGCGCCAGCAGCCTCGGGACCACCCAGTACTTC. Translating gives CASSLGTTQYF.

This clonotype was observed at least ten times. This rearrangement joins TRBV11-2 to TRBJ2-5, with a weak D call TRBD2 (5 bases). This CDR3 contains 13 residues. Germline V CDR1 and CDR2: SGHAT, FQNNGV. Trimming removed 5 bases from V and 5 bases from J, with 12 bases in between. As DNA, the CDR3 is TGTGCCAGCAGCACCCCTAGCCCGGAGACCCAGTACTTC. Amino acids: CASSTPSPETQYF.